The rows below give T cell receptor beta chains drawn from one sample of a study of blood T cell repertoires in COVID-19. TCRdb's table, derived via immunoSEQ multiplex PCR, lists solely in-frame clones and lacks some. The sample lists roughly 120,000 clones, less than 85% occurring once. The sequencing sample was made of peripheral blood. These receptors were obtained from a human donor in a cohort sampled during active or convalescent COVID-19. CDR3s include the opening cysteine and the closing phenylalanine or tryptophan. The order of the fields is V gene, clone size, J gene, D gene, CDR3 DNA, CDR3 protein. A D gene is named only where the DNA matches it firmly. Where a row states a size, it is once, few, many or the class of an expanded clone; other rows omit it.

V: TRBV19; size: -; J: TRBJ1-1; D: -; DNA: TGTGCCAGTAGCAAGAGGGGAGGGGACACTGAAGCTTTCTTT; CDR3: CASSKRGGDTEAFF
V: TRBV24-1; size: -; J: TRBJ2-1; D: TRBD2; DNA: TGTGCCACCAGTGATCCCGTATTAGCGGGAGGAACGACTCGCCGATACAATGAGCAGTTCTTC; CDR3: CATSDPVLAGGTTRRYNEQFF
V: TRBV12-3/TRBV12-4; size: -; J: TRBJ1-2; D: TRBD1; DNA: TGTGCCAGCAGCGACAGGGGCTATGGCTACACCTTC; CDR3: CASSDRGYGYTF
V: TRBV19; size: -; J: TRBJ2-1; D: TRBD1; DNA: TGTGCCAGTAGCCTGGACAGGAGCTCCTACAATGAGCAGTTCTTC; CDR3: CASSLDRSSYNEQFF
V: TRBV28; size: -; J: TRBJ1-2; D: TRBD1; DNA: TGTGCCACCACGGACAGGGTTGGGATTGGCTACACCTTC; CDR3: CATTDRVGIGYTF
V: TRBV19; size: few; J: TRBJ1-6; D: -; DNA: TGTGCCTCCCTCTCCACCCCAGGGAGGTCCCTCCACTTT; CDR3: CASLSTPGRSLHF
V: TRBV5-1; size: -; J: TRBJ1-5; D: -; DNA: TGCGCCAGCAGCTTGGAGGGGGGGAATCAGCCCCAGCATTTT; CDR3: CASSLEGGNQPQHF
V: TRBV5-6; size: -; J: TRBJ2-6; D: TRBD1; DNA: TGTGCCAGCAGCCAGACAGGGGCCGGGGCCAACGTCCTGACTTTC; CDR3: CASSQTGAGANVLTF
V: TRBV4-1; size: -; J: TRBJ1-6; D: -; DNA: TGCGCCAGCAGCCAAACGGGGTCTTGGCCTAATTCACCCCTCCACTTT; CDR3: CASSQTGSWPNSPLHF
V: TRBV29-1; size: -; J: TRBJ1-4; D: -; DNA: TGCAGCGTTGGGTTAGCGTCCCCCTCGGCTAATGAAAAACTGTTTTTT; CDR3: CSVGLASPSANEKLFF
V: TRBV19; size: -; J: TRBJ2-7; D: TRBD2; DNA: TGTGCCAGTAGCCGGACCGGGGGGGGCTCCTACGAGCAGTACTTC; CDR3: CASSRTGGGSYEQYF
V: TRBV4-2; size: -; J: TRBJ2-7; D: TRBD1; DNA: TGTGCCAGCAGCCAGGACACAGGGGTAATACTACTCTACGAGCAGTACTTC; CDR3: CASSQDTGVILLYEQYF
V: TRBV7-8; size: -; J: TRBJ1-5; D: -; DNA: TGTGCCAGCAGCTCCGGGAGGAATAGGGGCAATCAGCCCCAGCATTTT; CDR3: CASSSGRNRGNQPQHF
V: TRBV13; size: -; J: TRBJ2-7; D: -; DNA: TGTGCCAGCAGCCCGGGGGACTCGCACTACGAGCAGTACTTC; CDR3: CASSPGDSHYEQYF
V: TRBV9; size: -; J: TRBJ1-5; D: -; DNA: TGTGCCAGCAGCCCGGTAGGGGTGCTGAGCAATCAGCCCCAGCATTTT; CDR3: CASSPVGVLSNQPQHF
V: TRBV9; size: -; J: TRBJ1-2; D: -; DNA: TGTGCCAGCACCTACTTGGGCAGCTACACCTTC; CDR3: CASTYLGSYTF
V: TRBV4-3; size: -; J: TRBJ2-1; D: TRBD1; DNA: TGCGCCAGCAGCCAAGATTTCGGGACAGGACCTCGGGGGCAGTTCTTC; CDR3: CASSQDFGTGPRGQFF
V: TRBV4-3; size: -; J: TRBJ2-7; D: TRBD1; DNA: TGCGCCAGCAGCCACCGGACAGGGAACTACGAGCAGTACTTC; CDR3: CASSHRTGNYEQYF
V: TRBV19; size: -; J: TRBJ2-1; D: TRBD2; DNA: TGTGCCAGTAGTATAGACCCCGGGACTAGCCCGTTCTTC; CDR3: CASSIDPGTSPFF
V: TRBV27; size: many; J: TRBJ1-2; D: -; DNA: TGTGCCAGCAGGCAACAGGGTAGAGGGTATGGCTACACCTTC; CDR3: CASRQQGRGYGYTF
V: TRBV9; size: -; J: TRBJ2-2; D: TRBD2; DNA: TGTGCCAGCAGCGTATCCTCCGGGGGGGGACTAGCCGAGACGAACACCGGGGAGCTGTTTTTT; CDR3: CASSVSSGGGLAETNTGELFF
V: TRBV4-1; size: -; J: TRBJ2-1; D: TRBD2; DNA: TGCGCCAGCAGCCGTCAGTCAGGCCGGGGGGTGAGTGAGCAGTTCTTC; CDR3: CASSRQSGRGVSEQFF
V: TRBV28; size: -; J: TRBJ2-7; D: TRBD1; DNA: TGTGCCAGCAGTCCGGGACAGCGACCCTACGAGCAGTACTTC; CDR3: CASSPGQRPYEQYF
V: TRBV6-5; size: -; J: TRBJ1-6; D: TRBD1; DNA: TGTGCCAGCAGTTATGGGGACAGGGGGGATTCACCCCTCCACTTT; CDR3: CASSYGDRGDSPLHF
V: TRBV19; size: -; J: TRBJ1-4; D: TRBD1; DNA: TGTGCCAGTAGTGGAGGGGGCGCGGGTGAAAAACTGTTTTTT; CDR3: CASSGGGAGEKLFF
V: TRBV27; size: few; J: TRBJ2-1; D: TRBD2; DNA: TGTGCCAGCAGTGCGGGACTAGCGGGAGTTAATGAGCAGTTCTTC; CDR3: CASSAGLAGVNEQFF
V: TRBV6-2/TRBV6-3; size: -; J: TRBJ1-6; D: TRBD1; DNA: TGTGCCAGCAGTTACGATTTACGGACAGGTTATAATTCACCCCTCCACTTT; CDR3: CASSYDLRTGYNSPLHF
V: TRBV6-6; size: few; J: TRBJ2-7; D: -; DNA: TGTGCCAGCAGTTCCCACGGGCAGGGCTACGAGCAGTACTTC; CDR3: CASSSHGQGYEQYF
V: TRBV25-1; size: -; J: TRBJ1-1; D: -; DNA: TGTGCCAGCAGGAGGACAGATAACACTGAAGCTTTCTTT; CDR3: CASRRTDNTEAFF
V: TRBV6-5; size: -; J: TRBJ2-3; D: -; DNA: TGTGCCAGTGGGCCAGAGACAGATACGCAGTATTTT; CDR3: CASGPETDTQYF
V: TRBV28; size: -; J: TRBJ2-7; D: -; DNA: TGTGCCAGCACTCTAGGGACTCACTCCTACGAGCAGTACTTC; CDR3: CASTLGTHSYEQYF
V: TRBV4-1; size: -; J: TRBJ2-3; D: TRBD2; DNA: TGCGCCAGCAGCCAAGTGGGAGGGGCGGGAAGCACAGATACGCAGTATTTT; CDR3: CASSQVGGAGSTDTQYF
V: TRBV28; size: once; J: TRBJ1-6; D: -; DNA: TGTGCCAGCAGCCAAAGACAGTTCTATAATTCACCCCTCCACTTT; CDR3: CASSQRQFYNSPLHF
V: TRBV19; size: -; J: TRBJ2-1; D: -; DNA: TGTGCCAGTAGTGCGGGGGCCCCTTACTCCTACAATGAGCAGTTCTTC; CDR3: CASSAGAPYSYNEQFF
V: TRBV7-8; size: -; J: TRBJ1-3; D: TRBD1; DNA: TGTGCCAGCAGCCCGGGACAGGGAAACACCATATATTTT; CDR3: CASSPGQGNTIYF
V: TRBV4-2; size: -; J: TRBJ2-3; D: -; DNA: TGTGCCAGCAGCCAAGTCTCAAGTGTCCAATACGGGGATACGCAGTATTTT; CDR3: CASSQVSSVQYGDTQYF
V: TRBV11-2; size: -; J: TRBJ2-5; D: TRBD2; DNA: TGTGCCAGCAGACATAGACTAGCGGGGGGGCAGGAGACCCAGTACTTC; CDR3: CASRHRLAGGQETQYF
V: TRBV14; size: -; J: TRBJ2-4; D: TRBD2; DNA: TGTGCCAGCAGCCAAGCGATAGCGGGAGGTATAGCCAAAAACATTCAGTACTTC; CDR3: CASSQAIAGGIAKNIQYF
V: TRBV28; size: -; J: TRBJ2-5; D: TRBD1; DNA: TGTGCCAGCAGTCACCCCGGACAGGTCCAAGAGACCCAGTACTTC; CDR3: CASSHPGQVQETQYF
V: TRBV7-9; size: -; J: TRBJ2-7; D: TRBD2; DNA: TGTGCCAGCAGCTTAAGACTATCGGGGCTAGCGGGATTCCACGAGCAGTACTTC; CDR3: CASSLRLSGLAGFHEQYF
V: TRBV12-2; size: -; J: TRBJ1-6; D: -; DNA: TGTGCAAGTCGCCCGGGAGCGGGGGGGGGAAATTCACCCCTCCACTTT; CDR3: CASRPGAGGGNSPLHF
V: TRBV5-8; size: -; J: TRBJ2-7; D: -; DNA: TGTGCCAGCAGCTTGGTACTTCTAGCCTACGAGCAGTACTTC; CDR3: CASSLVLLAYEQYF
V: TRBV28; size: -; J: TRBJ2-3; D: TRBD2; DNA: TGTGCCAGCAGTTATTTGGGGGGGGGACCGACGACCACAGATACGCAGTATTTT; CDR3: CASSYLGGGPTTTDTQYF
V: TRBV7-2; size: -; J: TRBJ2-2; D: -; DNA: TGTGCCAGCAGCTTAGCACCGGGACTCTATACCGGGGAGCTGTTTTTT; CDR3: CASSLAPGLYTGELFF
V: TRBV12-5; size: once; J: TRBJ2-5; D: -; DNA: TGTGCTAGTGGTCCCGGTGGGGCTGAGACCCAGTACTTC; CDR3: CASGPGGAETQYF